These 2 T cell receptor beta chains came from one sample sequenced in a study of early T cells in non-severe SARS-CoV-2 infection (dated by TCRdb to 2020 to 2023). The library was prepared using 5' RACE. For sequencing, a NextSeq 500 was employed. Clones were called with MiXCR by TCRdb after fastp trimmed the public reads at Q25, and only in-frame beta chains were retained. Records with the same CDR3 protein are collapsed into one entry carrying the most frequent genes and DNA. For this sample there are some 23,000 distinct CDR3 sequences; more than 4.5% appear just once. The top ten clones comprise more than 6.5% of the sample. Sequencing was performed on whole blood. The receptors shown here come from an adult who was a healthcare worker with PCR-confirmed SARS-CoV-2 infection or an uninfected control (not recorded which).

This clonotype has more than one count but fewer than ten. V is TRBV5-3 and J is TRBJ2-4; 8 bases line up with TRBD2. TRBV5-3 is marked as an open reading frame, function uncertain. V lost 4 bases to trimming and J lost 3 bases; unmatched junction nucleotides: 15. The CDR3 has 18 residues. The CDR3 reads CARSLPPGLEDDKNIQYF. CDR3 bases: TGTGCCAGAAGCCTACCTCCGGGACTAGAAGACGACAAAAACATTCAGTACTTC.

This clonotype was counted ten times or more. The V gene is TRBV28, the J gene TRBJ1-6, with D hard to call. Germline V gene lookup returns CDR1 MDHEN and CDR2 SYDVKM. The length of the CDR3 is 16 residues. Trimming left V 5 bases short and J 3 bases short, with 14 bases between. This chain's CDR3 is CASSSLGRYYNSPLHF. In DNA, the CDR3 is TGTGCCAGCAGTAGCTTGGGCAGGTACTATAATTCACCCCTCCACTTT.